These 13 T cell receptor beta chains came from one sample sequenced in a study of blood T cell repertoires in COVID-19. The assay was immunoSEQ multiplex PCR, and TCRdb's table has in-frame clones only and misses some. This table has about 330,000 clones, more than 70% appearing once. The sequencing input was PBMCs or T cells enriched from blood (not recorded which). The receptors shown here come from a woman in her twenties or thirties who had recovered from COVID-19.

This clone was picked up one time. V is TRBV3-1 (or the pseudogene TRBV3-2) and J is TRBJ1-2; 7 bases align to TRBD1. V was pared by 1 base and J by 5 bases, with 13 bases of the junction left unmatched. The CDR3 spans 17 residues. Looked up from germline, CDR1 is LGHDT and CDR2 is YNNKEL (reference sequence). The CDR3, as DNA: TGTGCCAGCAGCCAAGTAGCTTTTTGGACAGGATGGTATGGCTACACCTTC. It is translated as CASSQVAFWTGWYGYTF.

CDR3 coding DNA: TGTGCCAGCGAGGAATCGCGGAGGGGGCTTGGCTACACCTTC. Translating it yields CASEESRRGLGYTF. The chain carries TRBV28 and TRBJ1-2; 7 positions agree with TRBD1. The CDR3 has 14 residues. Trimming removed 8 bases from V and 7 bases from J; junction bases left unmatched: 13. Germline V gene lookup returns CDR1 MDHEN and CDR2 SYDVKM.

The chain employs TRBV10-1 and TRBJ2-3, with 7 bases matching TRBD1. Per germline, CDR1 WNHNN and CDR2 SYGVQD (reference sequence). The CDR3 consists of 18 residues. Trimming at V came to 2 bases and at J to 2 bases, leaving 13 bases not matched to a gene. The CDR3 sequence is CASSEEVLGTEHTDTQYF. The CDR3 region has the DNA TGCGCCAGCAGTGAGGAGGTTCTCGGGACAGAACACACAGATACGCAGTATTTT.

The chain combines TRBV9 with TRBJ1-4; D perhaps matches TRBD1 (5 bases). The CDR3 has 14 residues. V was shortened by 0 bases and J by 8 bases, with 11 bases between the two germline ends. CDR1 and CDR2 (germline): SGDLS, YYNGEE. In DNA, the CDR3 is TGTGCCAGCAGCGTAGAAGGGGTGGGAGAAAAACTGTTTTTT. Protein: CASSVEGVGEKLFF.

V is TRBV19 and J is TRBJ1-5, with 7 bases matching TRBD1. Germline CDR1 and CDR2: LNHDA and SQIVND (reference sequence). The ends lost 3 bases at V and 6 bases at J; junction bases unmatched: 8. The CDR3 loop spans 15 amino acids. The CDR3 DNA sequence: TGTGCCAGTAGTATCACAGGGGTTGAAGGTCAGCCCCAGCATTTT. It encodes CASSITGVEGQPQHF.

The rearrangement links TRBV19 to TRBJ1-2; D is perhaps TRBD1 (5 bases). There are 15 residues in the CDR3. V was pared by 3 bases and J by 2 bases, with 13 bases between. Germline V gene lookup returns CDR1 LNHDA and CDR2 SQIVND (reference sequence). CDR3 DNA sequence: TGTGCCAGTAGTATTCAGGGATTAGCAAACTATGGCTACACCTTC. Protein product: CASSIQGLANYGYTF.

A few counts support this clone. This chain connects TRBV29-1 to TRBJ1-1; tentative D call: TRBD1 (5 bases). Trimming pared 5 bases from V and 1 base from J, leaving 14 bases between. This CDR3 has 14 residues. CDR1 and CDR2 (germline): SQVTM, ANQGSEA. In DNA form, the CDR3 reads TGCAGCGTTCGACAGCGTCTTTCGAACACTGAAGCTTTCTTT. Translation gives CSVRQRLSNTEAFF.

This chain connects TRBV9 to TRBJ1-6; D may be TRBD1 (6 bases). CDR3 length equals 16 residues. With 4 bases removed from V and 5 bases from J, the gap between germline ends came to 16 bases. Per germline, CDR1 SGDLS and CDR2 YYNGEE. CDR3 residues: CASSRGARANNSPLHF. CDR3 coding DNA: TGTGCCAGCAGCCGGGGGGCAAGGGCAAATAATTCACCCCTCCACTTT.

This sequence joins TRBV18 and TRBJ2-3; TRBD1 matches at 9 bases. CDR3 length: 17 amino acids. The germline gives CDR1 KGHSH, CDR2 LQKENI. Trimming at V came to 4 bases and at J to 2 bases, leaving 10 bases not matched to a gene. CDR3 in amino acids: CASSRTSTGGYTDTQYF. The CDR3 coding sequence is TGTGCCAGCTCACGTACTAGTACAGGGGGCTACACAGATACGCAGTATTTT.

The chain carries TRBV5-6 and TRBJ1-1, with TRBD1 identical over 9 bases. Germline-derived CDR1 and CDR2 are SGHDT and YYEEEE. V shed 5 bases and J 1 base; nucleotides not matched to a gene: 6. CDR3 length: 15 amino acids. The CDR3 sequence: CASSLGQGRNTEAFF. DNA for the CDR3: TGTGCCAGCAGTTTAGGACAGGGGAGGAACACTGAAGCTTTCTTT.

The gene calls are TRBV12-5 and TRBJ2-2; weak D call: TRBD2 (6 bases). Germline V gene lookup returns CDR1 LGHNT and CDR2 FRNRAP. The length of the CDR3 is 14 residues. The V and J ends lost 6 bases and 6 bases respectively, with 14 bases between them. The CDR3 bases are TGTGCTAGTGGACGGAGGGTTCGGGCCGGGGAGCTGTTTTTT. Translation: CASGRRVRAGELFF. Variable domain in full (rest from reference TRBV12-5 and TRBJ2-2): DARVTQTPRHKVTEMGQEVTMRCQPILGHNTVFWYRQTMMQGLELLAYFRNRAPLDDSGMPKDRFSAEMPDATLATLKIQPSEPRDSAVYFCASGRRVRAGELFFGEGSRLTVL.

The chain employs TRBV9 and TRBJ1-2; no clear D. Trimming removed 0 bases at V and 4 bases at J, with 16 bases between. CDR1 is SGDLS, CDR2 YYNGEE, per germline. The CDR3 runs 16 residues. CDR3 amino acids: CASSVAPRTRSYGYTF. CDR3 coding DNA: TGTGCCAGCAGCGTAGCTCCGCGGACTCGTTCCTATGGCTACACCTTC.

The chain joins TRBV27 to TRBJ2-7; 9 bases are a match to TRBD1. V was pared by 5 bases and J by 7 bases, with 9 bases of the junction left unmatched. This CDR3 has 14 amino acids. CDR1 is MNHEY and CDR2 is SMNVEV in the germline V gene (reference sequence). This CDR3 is CASSPGQGIGEQYF. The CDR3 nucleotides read TGTGCCAGCAGTCCGGGACAGGGTATTGGGGAGCAGTACTTC.